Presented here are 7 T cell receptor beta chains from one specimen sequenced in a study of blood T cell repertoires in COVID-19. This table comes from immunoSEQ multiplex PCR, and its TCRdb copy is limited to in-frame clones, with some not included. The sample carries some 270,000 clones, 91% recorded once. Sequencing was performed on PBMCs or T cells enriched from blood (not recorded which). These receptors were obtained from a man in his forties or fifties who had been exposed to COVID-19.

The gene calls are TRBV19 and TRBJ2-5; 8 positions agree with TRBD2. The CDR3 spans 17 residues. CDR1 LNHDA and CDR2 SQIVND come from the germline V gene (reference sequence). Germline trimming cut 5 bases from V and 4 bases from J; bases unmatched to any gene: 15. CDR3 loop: CASSFIPSGGARETQYF. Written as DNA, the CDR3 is TGTGCCAGTAGTTTCATCCCGAGCGGGGGTGCCAGAGAGACCCAGTACTTC.

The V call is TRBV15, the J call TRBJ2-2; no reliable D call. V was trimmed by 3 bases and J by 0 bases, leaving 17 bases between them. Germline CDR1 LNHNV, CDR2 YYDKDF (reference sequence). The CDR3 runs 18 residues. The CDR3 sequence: CATSRALVYDANTGELFF. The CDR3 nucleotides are TGTGCCACCAGCAGGGCTCTAGTGTACGACGCGAACACCGGGGAGCTGTTTTTT.

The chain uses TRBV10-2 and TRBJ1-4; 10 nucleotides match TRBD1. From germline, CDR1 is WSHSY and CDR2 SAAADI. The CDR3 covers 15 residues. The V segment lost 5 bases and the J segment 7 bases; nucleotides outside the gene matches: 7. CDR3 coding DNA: TGCGCCAGCAGTTCCGACAGGGGGCTGGGTGAAAAACTGTTTTTT. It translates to CASSSDRGLGEKLFF.

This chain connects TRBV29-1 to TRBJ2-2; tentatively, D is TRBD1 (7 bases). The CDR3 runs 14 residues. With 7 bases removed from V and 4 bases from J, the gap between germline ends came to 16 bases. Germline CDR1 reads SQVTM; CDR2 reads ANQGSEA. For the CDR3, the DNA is TGCAGCGGGAACAGGGGCGGGACCACCGGGGAGCTGTTTTTT. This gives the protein CSGNRGGTTGELFF.

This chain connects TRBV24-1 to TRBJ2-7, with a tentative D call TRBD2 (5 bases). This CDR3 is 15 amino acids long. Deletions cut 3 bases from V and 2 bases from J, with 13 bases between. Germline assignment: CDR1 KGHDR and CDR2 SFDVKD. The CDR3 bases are TGTGCCACCAGTGATATGAGGGAAGGGACCTACGAGCAGTACTTC. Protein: CATSDMREGTYEQYF.

The CDR3 reads CAIRAADGYEQYF. For the CDR3, the DNA is TGTGCCATCAGAGCCGCCGATGGCTACGAGCAGTACTTC. The rearrangement uses TRBV10-3 and TRBJ2-7; D gene ambiguous. CDR3 length: 13 amino acids. Germline V gene lookup returns CDR1 ENHRY and CDR2 SYGVKD. V gave up 6 bases and J gave up 3 bases, with 12 bases separating them.

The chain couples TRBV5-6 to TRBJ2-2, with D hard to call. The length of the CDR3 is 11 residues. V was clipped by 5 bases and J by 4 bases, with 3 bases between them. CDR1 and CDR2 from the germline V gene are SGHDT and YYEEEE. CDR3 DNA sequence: TGTGCCAGCAGTCGCACCGGGGAGCTGTTTTTT. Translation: CASSRTGELFF.